What follows are 23 T cell receptor beta chains derived from one specimen sequenced in a study of blood T cell repertoires in COVID-19 (dated by TCRdb to the early 2020s). The library was obtained by the immunoSEQ multiplex PCR assay. TCRdb obtained this table from immuneACCESS and retained in-frame rearrangements with V and J assigned. These tables miss some clones; where compared with another copy, unresolved V genes account for less than half of the shortfall, and the remainder is unexplained. The sample includes roughly 56,000 clones, with 75% to 90% observed a single time. The ten largest make up 43% of the sample. The material sequenced was peripheral blood. Every receptor here comes from a woman aged 55-70 years with COVID-19, enrolled during active disease.

This clone appeared a single time. V and J are TRBV3-1 (or the pseudogene TRBV3-2) and TRBJ2-2; 10 bases align to TRBD2. This CDR3 is built from 19 residues. Germline V gene lookup returns CDR1 LGHDT and CDR2 YNNKEL (reference sequence). V shed 0 bases, J shed 1 base, and the junction held 8 bases outside the gene matches. Here the CDR3 DNA reads TGTGCCAGCAGCCAAGACCCAGCGGGGGGGCCTTGGAACACCGGGGAGCTGTTTTTT. Its protein product is CASSQDPAGGPWNTGELFF.

The chain employs TRBV12-3 or TRBV12-4 and TRBJ1-2; TRBD1 might be the D (6 bases). With 5 bases removed from V and 2 bases from J, the gap between germline ends came to 9 bases. This CDR3 has 13 residues. CDR3 DNA: TGTGCCAGCAGTACGGACAGAAACTATGGCTACACCTTC. It encodes CASSTDRNYGYTF.

The V and J genes are TRBV28 and TRBJ2-5, with 7 bases matching TRBD2. Germline CDR1 and CDR2: MDHEN and SYDVKM. The CDR3 consists of 16 residues. Losses at the gene ends were 7 bases for V and 0 bases for J; bases not matched to a gene: 11. The CDR3 DNA is TGTGCCAGCATTCCCTCAGGGAGGGCTTACCAAGAGACCCAGTACTTC. Translation: CASIPSGRAYQETQYF.

The chain uses TRBV27 and TRBJ2-3; D might be TRBD2 (6 bases). Between the trimmed V and J ends, which lost 6 bases and 6 bases, there was a span of 13 bases. The CDR3 extends over 13 amino acids. CDR1 is MNHEY, CDR2 SMNVEV, per germline (reference sequence). In DNA, the CDR3 is TGTGCCAGCAGCTCCGCTCGGGGGGATACGCAGTATTTT. Translated, it gives CASSSARGDTQYF.

The chain couples TRBV6-5 to TRBJ2-7, with 7 bases fitting TRBD1. The V segment lost 6 bases and the J segment 2 bases; nucleotides outside the gene matches: 10. The CDR3 contains 15 residues. CDR1 and CDR2 (germline): MNHEY, SVGAGI. CDR3 residues: CASRPRDSFTYEQYF. CDR3 DNA: TGTGCCAGCAGACCCCGGGACAGCTTTACCTACGAGCAGTACTTC.

J is TRBJ2-5 and V is TRBV29-1; tentative D call: TRBD1 (5 bases). The CDR3 has 12 amino acids. V lost 2 bases and J lost 5, with 9 bases in between. Germline CDR1 reads SQVTM; CDR2 reads ANQGSEA. CDR3 loop: CSVEYGAETQYF. CDR3 in DNA: TGCAGCGTTGAATATGGGGCGGAGACCCAGTACTTC. The whole variable domain, remainder taken from reference TRBV29-1 and TRBJ2-5, is SAVISQKPSRDICQRGTSLTIQCQVDSQVTMMFWYRQQPGQSLTLIATANQGSEATYESGFVIDKFPISRPNLTFSTLTVSNMSPEDSSIYLCSVEYGAETQYFGPGTRLLVL.

This clone is a singleton in its sample. The genes are TRBV7-8 and TRBJ2-1, with TRBD1 as a possible D gene (5 bases). Trimming pared 5 bases from V and 8 bases from J, leaving 10 bases between. There are 12 residues in the CDR3. Looked up from germline, CDR1 is SGHVS and CDR2 is FQNEAQ. The CDR3 DNA sequence: TGTGCCAGCAGCGGGCAGGGTTATGAGCAGTTCTTC. Protein sequence: CASSGQGYEQFF.

The V and J genes are TRBV7-2 and TRBJ1-2; TRBD1 aligns across 10 bases. Trimming removed 4 bases from V and 7 bases from J; junction bases left unmatched: 6. Germline-derived CDR1 and CDR2 are SGHTA and FQGNSA. The CDR3 extends over 14 amino acids. CDR3 DNA sequence: TGTGCCAGCAGCTCAGACAGGGGGCTCGGTGGCTACACCTTC. Protein sequence: CASSSDRGLGGYTF.

The V call is TRBV5-6, the J call TRBJ1-2; D may be TRBD1 (6 bases). Trimming stripped 6 bases from V and 3 bases from J, with 15 bases between. Germline V gene sequence: CDR1 SGHDT, CDR2 YYEEEE. The CDR3 totals 14 residues. The CDR3 reads CASKAGDGYYGYTF. The CDR3 bases are TGTGCCAGCAAGGCAGGGGATGGCTACTATGGCTACACCTTC.

Many counts were recorded for this clone. The gene calls are TRBV6-2 or TRBV6-3 and TRBJ2-1; 7 nucleotides match TRBD2. Germline values: CDR1 MNHEY, CDR2 SVGEGT. V was clipped by 2 bases and J by 9 bases; unmatched bases: 4. The CDR3 length is 13 residues. CDR3 protein: CASSYRGRGEQFF. CDR3 DNA: TGTGCCAGCAGTTACCGGGGGAGGGGTGAGCAGTTCTTC.

The V call is TRBV6-5, the J call TRBJ1-6, with 8 nucleotides matching TRBD1. The V and J ends lost 0 bases and 14 bases, in that order; junction bases with no gene match: 9. CDR3 size: 15 residues. The germline CDR1 and CDR2 sequences are MNHEY and SVGAGI. CDR3 loop: CASSYSKTGERSLHF. The CDR3 DNA sequence: TGTGCCAGCAGTTACTCGAAGACAGGGGAACGATCCCTCCACTTT.

The chain has TRBV27 and TRBJ1-4; D is unresolved. Germline V gene sequence: CDR1 MNHEY, CDR2 SMNVEV (reference sequence). V was shortened by 5 bases and J by 0 bases, with 10 bases between the two germline ends. This CDR3 contains 15 residues. In nucleotides, the CDR3 is TGTGCCAGCAGTCCCCTCGGAGCAACTAATGAAAAACTGTTTTTT. Its protein is CASSPLGATNEKLFF.

J is TRBJ2-5 and V is TRBV29-1; D may be TRBD1 (5 bases). Germline CDR1 reads SQVTM; CDR2 reads ANQGSEA. Trimming left V 4 bases short and J 6 bases short, with 15 bases between. CDR3 length: 13 amino acids. The CDR3 DNA is TGCAGCGTTGTAGGCCAGGGTGGGAAGACCCAGTACTTC. It translates to CSVVGQGGKTQYF.

This sequence joins TRBV6-6 and TRBJ2-1; TRBD2 aligns across 9 bases. With 6 bases clipped from V and 7 bases from J, the junction kept 13 bases outside the gene matches. From germline, CDR1 is MNHNY and CDR2 SVGAGI (reference sequence). CDR3 length: 16 residues. The CDR3 spells CASRDPGGRADNEQFF. DNA for the CDR3: TGTGCCAGCAGGGACCCGGGCGGGAGGGCCGATAATGAGCAGTTCTTC.

V usage is TRBV2 and J usage is TRBJ2-3, with TRBD2 matching over 11 bases. With V trimmed by 5 bases and J by 7 bases, 8 bases remained unmatched. Germline CDR1 and CDR2: SNHLY and FYNNEI. CDR3 length: 15 residues. The CDR3 sequence is CASSSTSGSGNTQYF. CDR3 DNA sequence: TGTGCCAGCAGTTCCACTAGCGGGAGTGGAAATACGCAGTATTTT.

For the CDR3, the DNA is TGTGCCAGCAGCTTAGAAGGGGGTGCCTACAATGAGCAGTTCTTC. Translation gives CASSLEGGAYNEQFF. The rearrangement joins TRBV11-2 to TRBJ2-1; TRBD1 is a possible D gene (6 bases). Germline loops: CDR1 SGHAT, CDR2 FQNNGV. The CDR3 covers 15 residues. V lost 0 bases, J lost 2 bases, and 8 bases lay in between.

V gene TRBV11-2 combines with J gene TRBJ2-2, with TRBD1 matching over 11 bases. Unmatched junction bases numbered 3, after V lost 4 bases and J lost 5 bases. This CDR3 has 15 amino acids. Germline loops: CDR1 SGHAT, CDR2 FQNNGV. Here the CDR3 DNA reads TGTGCCAGCAGCTCGGACAGGGGGCGTACCGGGGAGCTGTTTTTT. Translation: CASSSDRGRTGELFF.

DNA of the CDR3: TGTGCCAGCAGTTTACGGGAAAGGGATGAAGCTTTCTTT. Translated: CASSLRERDEAFF. The V and J genes are TRBV12-3 or TRBV12-4 and TRBJ1-1; D ambiguous. The CDR3 consists of 13 residues. The V gene lost 2 bases and the J gene lost 7 bases, with 11 bases spanning the gap.

The V gene is TRBV30, the J gene TRBJ2-1; no definite D call. Per germline, CDR1 GTSNPN and CDR2 SVGIG (reference sequence). V lost 3 bases to trimming and J lost 0 bases, with 9 bases between them. The CDR3 consists of 14 residues. CDR3 region: CAWRAPSSYNEQFF. Here the CDR3 DNA reads TGTGCCTGGAGAGCGCCGAGCTCCTACAATGAGCAGTTCTTC. The full variable domain, completed using reference TRBV30 and TRBJ2-1, is SQTIHQWPATLVQPVGSPLSLECTVEGTSNPNLYWYRQAAGRGLQLLFYSVGIGQISSEVPQNLSASRPQDRQFILSSKKLLLSDSGFYLCAWRAPSSYNEQFFGPGTRLTVL.

CDR3 DNA: TGTGCCAGCAGCTTGGCCAGCCTGGGGGGCGAGCAGTACTTC. Amino acid sequence: CASSLASLGGEQYF. The rearrangement uses TRBV5-4 and TRBJ2-7; D is perhaps TRBD2 (6 bases). Germline CDR1 and CDR2: SGHNT and YYREEE (reference sequence). The V end lost 0 bases, the J end lost 6 bases, and 13 bases lay between the germline ends. There are 14 residues in the CDR3. The full variable domain, completed using reference TRBV5-4 and TRBJ2-7, is ETGVTQSPTHLIKTRGQQVTLRCSSQSGHNTVSWYQQALGQGPQFIFQYYREEENGRGNFPPRFSGLQFPNYSSELNVNALELDDSALYLCASSLASLGGEQYFGPGTRLTVT.

The chain combines TRBV11-2 with TRBJ2-1, with 9 bases matching TRBD1. The length of the CDR3 is 12 residues. CDR1 and CDR2 (germline): SGHAT, FQNNGV. After removal of 3 bases from V and 10 bases from J, the junction contained 1 base not matched to a gene. This CDR3 is CASSFGQGEQFF. CDR3 sequence (DNA): TGTGCCAGCAGCTTCGGACAGGGGGAGCAGTTCTTC.

The CDR3 protein is CASSLGTGFLREQYF. As DNA, the CDR3 is TGTGCCAGCAGCCTCGGGACAGGTTTTTTGCGCGAGCAGTACTTC. V gene TRBV13 combines with J gene TRBJ2-7; 8 bases align to TRBD1. The CDR3 consists of 15 residues. Germline lookup yields CDR1 PRHDT and CDR2 FYEKMQ (reference sequence). The J segment lost 6 bases and the V segment lost 5 bases, leaving 12 bases of the junction unmatched.

This clone has more than one count but fewer than ten. The chain joins TRBV28 to TRBJ2-7, with D tentatively TRBD1 (6 bases). The CDR3 contains 15 residues. V was pared by 5 bases and J by 2 bases, with 16 bases between. Germline values: CDR1 MDHEN, CDR2 SYDVKM. CDR3 sequence: CASSHSGTSTYEQYF. CDR3 nucleotide sequence: TGTGCCAGCAGTCACTCCGGGACATCGACCTACGAGCAGTACTTC. The complete variable domain, with remaining parts taken from reference TRBV28 and TRBJ2-7, reads DVKVTQSSRYLVKRTGEKVFLECVQDMDHENMFWYRQDPGLGLRLIYFSYDVKMKEKGDIPEGYSVSREKKERFSLILESASTNQTSMYLCASSHSGTSTYEQYFGPGTRLTVT.